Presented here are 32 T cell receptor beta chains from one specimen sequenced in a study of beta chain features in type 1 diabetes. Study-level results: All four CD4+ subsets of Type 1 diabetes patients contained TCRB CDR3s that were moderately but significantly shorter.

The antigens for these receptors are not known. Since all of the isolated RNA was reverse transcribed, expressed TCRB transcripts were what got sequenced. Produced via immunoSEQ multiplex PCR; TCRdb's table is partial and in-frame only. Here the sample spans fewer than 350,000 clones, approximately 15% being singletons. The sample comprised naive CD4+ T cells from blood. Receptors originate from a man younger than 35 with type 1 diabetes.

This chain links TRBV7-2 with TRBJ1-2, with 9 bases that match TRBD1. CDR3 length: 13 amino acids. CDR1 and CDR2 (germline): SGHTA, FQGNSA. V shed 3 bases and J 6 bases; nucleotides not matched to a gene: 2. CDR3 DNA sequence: TGTGCCAGCAGCTTGGGACAGGGAGATGGCTACACCTTC. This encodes CASSLGQGDGYTF.

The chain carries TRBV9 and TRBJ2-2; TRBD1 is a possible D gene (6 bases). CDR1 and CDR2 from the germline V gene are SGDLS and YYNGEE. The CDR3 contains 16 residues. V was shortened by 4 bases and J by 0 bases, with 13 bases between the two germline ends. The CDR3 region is CASSPLGHTNTGELFF. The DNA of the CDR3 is TGTGCCAGCAGCCCCCTGGGACACACGAACACCGGGGAGCTGTTTTTT.

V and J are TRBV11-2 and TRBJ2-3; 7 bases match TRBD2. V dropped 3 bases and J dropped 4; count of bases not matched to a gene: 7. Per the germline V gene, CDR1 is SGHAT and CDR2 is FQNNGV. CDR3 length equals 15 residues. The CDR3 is CASSFGREWSDTQYF. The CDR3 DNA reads TGTGCCAGCAGCTTCGGGCGGGAGTGGTCAGATACGCAGTATTTT.

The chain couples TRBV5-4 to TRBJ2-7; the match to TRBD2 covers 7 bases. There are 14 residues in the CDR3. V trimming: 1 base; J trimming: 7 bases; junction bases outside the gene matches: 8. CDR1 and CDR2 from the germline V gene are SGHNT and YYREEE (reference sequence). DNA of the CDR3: TGTGCCAGCAGCTTGCGGGGACTACCTAGAGAGCAGTACTTC. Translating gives CASSLRGLPREQYF. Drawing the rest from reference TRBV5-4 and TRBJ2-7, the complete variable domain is ETGVTQSPTHLIKTRGQQVTLRCSSQSGHNTVSWYQQALGQGPQFIFQYYREEENGRGNFPPRFSGLQFPNYSSELNVNALELDDSALYLCASSLRGLPREQYFGPGTRLTVT.

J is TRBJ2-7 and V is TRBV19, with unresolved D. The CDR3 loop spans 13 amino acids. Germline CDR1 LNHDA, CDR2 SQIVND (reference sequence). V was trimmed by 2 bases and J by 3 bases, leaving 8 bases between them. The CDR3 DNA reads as TGTGCCAGTAGTATAAACAGTTACTACGAGCAGTACTTC. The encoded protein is CASSINSYYEQYF.

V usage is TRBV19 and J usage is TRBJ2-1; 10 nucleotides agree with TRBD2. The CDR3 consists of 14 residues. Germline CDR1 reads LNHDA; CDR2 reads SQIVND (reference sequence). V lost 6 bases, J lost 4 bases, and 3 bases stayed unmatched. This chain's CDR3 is CASRTTSGYNEQFF. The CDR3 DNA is TGTGCCAGTAGAACGACTAGCGGGTACAATGAGCAGTTCTTC.

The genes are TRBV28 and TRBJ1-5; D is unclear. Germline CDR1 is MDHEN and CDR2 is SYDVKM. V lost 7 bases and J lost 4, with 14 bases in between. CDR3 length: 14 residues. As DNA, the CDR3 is TGTGCCAGCAATCCCCCGGGGTCGAATCAGCCCCAGCATTTT. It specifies CASNPPGSNQPQHF.

In DNA form, the CDR3 reads TGCGCCAGCAGCCAACCGAAACTCCGACTAGCGGGAACCACCGGGGAGCTGTTTTTT. Its protein product is CASSQPKLRLAGTTGELFF. The chain carries TRBV4-1 and TRBJ2-2; 11 bases are a match to TRBD2. The J segment lost 4 bases and the V segment lost 2 bases, leaving 12 bases of the junction unmatched. Germline CDR1 reads MGHRA; CDR2 reads YSYEKL. CDR3 length: 19 amino acids.

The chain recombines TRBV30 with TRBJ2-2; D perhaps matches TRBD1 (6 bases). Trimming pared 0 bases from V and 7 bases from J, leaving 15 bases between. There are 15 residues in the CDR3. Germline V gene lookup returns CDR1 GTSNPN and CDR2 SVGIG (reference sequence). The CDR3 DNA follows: TGTGCCTGGAGTGTAGGTTCAGGGACAAACGGGGAGCTGTTTTTT. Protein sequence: CAWSVGSGTNGELFF.

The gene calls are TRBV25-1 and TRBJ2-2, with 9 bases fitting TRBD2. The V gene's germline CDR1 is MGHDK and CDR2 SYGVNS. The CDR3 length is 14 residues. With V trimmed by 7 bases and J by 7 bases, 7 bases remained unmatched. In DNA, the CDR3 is TGTGCCAGCACTATAGCGGGAGCTCACGGGGAGCTGTTTTTT. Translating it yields CASTIAGAHGELFF.

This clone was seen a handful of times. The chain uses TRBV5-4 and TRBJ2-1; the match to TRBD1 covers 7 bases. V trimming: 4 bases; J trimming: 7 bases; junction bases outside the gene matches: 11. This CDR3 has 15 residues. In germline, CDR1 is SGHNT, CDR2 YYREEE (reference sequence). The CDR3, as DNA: TGTGCCAGCAGCATACAGGGGACCCGGTCGAATGAGCAGTTCTTC. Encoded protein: CASSIQGTRSNEQFF.

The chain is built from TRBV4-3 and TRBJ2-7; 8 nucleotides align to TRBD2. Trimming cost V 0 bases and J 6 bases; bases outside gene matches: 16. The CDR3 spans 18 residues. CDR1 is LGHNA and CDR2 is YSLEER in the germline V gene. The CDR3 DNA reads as TGCGCCAGCAGCCAAGATTTGGCGGGGGGCCAAAGGGGCGGCGAGCAGTACTTC. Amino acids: CASSQDLAGGQRGGEQYF.

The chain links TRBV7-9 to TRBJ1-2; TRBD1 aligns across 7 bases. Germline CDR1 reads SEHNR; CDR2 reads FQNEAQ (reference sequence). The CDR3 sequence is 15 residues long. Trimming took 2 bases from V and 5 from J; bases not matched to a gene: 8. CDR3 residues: CASSLLGGGEYGYTF. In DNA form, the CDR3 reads TGTGCCAGCAGCTTATTAGGGGGCGGAGAATATGGCTACACCTTC.

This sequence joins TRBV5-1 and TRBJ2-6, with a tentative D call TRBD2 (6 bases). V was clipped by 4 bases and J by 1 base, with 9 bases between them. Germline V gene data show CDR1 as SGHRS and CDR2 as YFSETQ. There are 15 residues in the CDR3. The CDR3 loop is CASSPEGSGANVLTF. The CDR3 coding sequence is TGCGCCAGCAGCCCGGAGGGATCTGGGGCCAACGTCCTGACTTTC.

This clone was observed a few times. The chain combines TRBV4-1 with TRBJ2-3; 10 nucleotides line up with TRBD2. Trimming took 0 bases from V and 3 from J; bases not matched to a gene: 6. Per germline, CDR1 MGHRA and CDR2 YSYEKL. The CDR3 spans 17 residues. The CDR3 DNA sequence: TGCGCCAGCAGCCAAGATCGGAGCGGGAGGGCAACAGATACGCAGTATTTT. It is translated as CASSQDRSGRATDTQYF.

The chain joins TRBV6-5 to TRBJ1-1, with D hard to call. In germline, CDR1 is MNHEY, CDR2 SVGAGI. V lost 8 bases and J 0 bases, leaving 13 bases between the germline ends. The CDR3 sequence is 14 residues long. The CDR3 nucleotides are TGTGCCAGCCTCAGATCGGAGATGAACACTGAAGCTTTCTTT. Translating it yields CASLRSEMNTEAFF.

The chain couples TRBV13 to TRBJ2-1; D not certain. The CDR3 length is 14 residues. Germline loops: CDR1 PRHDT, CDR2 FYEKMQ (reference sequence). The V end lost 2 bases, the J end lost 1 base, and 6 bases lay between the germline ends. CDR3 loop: CASSLLRSYNEQFF. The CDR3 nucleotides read TGTGCCAGCAGCTTACTCAGATCCTACAATGAGCAGTTCTTC.

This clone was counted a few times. The CDR3: CASSLGLGGSPTPDYTF. CDR3 bases: TGTGCCAGCAGCTTGGGTCTTGGGGGGAGCCCCACCCCCGACTACACCTTC. The chain combines TRBV7-9 with TRBJ1-2; tentatively, D is TRBD1 (5 bases). V was trimmed by 3 bases and J by 10 bases, leaving 27 bases between them. Looked up from germline, CDR1 is SEHNR and CDR2 is FQNEAQ (reference sequence). CDR3 size: 17 residues.

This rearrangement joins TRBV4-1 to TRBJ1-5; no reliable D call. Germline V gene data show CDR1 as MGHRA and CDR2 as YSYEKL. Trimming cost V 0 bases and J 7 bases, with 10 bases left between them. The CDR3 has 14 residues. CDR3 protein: CASSQDDGKQPQHF. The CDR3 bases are TGCGCCAGCAGCCAAGATGACGGGAAGCAGCCCCAGCATTTT.

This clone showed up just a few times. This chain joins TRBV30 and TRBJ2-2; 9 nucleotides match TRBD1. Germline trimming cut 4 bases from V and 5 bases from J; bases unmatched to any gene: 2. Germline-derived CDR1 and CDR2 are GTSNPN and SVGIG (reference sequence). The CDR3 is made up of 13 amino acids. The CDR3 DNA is TGTGCCTGGATACAGGGGGCTACCGGGGAGCTGTTTTTT. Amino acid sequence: CAWIQGATGELFF. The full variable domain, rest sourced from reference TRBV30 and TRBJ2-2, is SQTIHQWPATLVQPVGSPLSLECTVEGTSNPNLYWYRQAAGRGLQLLFYSVGIGQISSEVPQNLSASRPQDRQFILSSKKLLLSDSGFYLCAWIQGATGELFFGEGSRLTVL.

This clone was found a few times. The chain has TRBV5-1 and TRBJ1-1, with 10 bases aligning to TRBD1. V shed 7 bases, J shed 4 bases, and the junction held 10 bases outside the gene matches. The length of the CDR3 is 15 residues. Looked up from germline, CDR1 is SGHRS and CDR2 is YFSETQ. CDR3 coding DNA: TGCGCCAGCCAGGAGACAGGGGGCGAGAGCACTGAAGCTTTCTTT. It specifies CASQETGGESTEAFF.

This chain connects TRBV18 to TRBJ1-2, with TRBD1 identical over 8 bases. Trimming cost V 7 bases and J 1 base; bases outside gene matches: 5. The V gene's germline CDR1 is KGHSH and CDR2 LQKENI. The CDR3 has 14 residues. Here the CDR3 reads CASWTGTRNYGYTF. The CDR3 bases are TGTGCCAGCTGGACAGGGACGCGTAACTATGGCTACACCTTC.

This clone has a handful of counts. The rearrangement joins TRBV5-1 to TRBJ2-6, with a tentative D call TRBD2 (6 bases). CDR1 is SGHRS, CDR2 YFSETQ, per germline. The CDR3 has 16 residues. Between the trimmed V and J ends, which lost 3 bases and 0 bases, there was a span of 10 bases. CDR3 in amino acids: CASSSLARSGANVLTF. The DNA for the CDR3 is TGCGCCAGCAGCTCCCTAGCGCGCTCTGGGGCCAACGTCCTGACTTTC.

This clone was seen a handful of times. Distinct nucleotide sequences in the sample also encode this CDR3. The CDR3 sequence is CASSLTGNSNQPQHF. Written as DNA, the CDR3 is TGTGCCAGCAGCCTGACAGGGAATAGCAATCAGCCCCAGCATTTT. This sequence joins TRBV7-9 and TRBJ1-5; 7 bases align to TRBD1. CDR1 and CDR2 (germline): SEHNR, FQNEAQ (reference sequence). CDR3 length equals 15 residues. Trimming at V came to 5 bases and at J to 0 bases, leaving 4 bases not matched to a gene.

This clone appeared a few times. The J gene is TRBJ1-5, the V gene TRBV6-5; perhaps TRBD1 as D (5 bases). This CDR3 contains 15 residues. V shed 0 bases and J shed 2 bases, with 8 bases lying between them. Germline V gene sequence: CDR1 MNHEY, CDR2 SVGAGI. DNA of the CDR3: TGTGCCAGCAGTTACTCGATCAGGGGCAATCAGCCCCAGCATTTT. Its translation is CASSYSIRGNQPQHF.

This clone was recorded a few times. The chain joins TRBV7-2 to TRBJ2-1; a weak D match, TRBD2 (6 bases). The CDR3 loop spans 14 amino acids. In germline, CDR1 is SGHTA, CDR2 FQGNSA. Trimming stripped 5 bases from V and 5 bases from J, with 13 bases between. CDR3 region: CASSTSGVDNEQFF. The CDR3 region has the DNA TGTGCCAGCAGCACTTCGGGGGTAGACAATGAGCAGTTCTTC.

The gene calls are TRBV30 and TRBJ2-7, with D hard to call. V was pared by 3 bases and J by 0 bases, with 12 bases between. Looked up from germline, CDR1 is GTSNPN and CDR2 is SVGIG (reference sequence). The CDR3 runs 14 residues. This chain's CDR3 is CAWSLADYSYEQYF. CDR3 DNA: TGTGCCTGGAGCTTGGCGGATTACTCCTACGAGCAGTACTTC. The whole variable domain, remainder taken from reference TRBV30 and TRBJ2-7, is SQTIHQWPATLVQPVGSPLSLECTVEGTSNPNLYWYRQAAGRGLQLLFYSVGIGQISSEVPQNLSASRPQDRQFILSSKKLLLSDSGFYLCAWSLADYSYEQYFGPGTRLTVT.

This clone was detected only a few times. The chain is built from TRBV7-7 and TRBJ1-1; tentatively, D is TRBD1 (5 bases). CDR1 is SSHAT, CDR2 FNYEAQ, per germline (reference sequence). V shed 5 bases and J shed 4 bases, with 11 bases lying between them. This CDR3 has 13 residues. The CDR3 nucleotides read TGTGCCAGCAGCGAGGTTAGGGGCACTGAAGCTTTCTTT. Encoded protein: CASSEVRGTEAFF.

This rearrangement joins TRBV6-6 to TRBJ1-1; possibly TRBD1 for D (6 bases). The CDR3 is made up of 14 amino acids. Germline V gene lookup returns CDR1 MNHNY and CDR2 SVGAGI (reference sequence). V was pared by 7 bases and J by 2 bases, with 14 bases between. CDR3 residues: CASKNRGSNTEAFF. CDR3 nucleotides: TGTGCCAGCAAAAATAGGGGGAGCAACACTGAAGCTTTCTTT.

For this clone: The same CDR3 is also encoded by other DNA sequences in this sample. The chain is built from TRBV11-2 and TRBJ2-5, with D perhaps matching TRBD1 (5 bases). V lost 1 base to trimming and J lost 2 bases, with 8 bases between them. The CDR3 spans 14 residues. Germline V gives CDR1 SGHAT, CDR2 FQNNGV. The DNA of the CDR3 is TGTGCCAGCAGCTTAGGGGCAGGGCAAGAGACCCAGTACTTC. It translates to CASSLGAGQETQYF.

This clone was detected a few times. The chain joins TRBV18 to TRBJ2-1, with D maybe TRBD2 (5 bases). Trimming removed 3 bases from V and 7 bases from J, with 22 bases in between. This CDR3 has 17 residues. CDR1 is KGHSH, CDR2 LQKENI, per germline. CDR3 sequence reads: CASSPTGASPTQNEQFF. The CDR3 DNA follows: TGTGCCAGCTCACCTACCGGCGCTAGCCCTACCCAGAATGAGCAGTTCTTC.

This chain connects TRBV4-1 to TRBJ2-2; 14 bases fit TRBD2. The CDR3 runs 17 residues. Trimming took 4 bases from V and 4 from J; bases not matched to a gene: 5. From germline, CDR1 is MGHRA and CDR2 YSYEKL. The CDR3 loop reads CASSRGLAGVITGELFF. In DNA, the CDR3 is TGCGCCAGCAGCCGGGGACTAGCGGGAGTTATCACCGGGGAGCTGTTTTTT.